This passage covers 27 T cell receptor beta chains from one sample sequenced in a study of Graves' ophthalmopathy and Graves' hyperthyroidism. RNA transcripts were the template, and TCR beta CDR3 regions were amplified from them. HTBI primers primed a first-round RT-PCR, and a second-round multiplex PCR followed. TCRdb re-analysed the multiplex PCR reads in MiXCR, keeping a single row per CDR3 protein. The profile covers about 400,000 distinct CDR3 sequences, with 15% to 20% appearing a single time and 1.6% taken by the ten largest. The sequenced sample consisted of peripheral blood. The origin of the receptors is a woman aged 18-30 years with Graves' ophthalmopathy.

At least ten counts were recorded for this clonotype. The chain is built from TRBV12-3 or TRBV12-4 and TRBJ1-1; possibly TRBD1 for D (6 bases). This CDR3 is 15 amino acids long. Trimming pared 6 bases from V and 3 bases from J, leaving 17 bases between. CDR3 region: CASSFGGGGDTEAFF. The CDR3 DNA follows: TGTGCCAGCAGCTTCGGGGGGGGCGGGGACACTGAAGCTTTCTTT.

This clonotype was counted many times. The chain recombines TRBV11-2 with TRBJ2-2; TRBD2 matches 8 bases. Germline CDR1 reads SGHAT; CDR2 reads FQNNGV. The V gene end was trimmed by 7 bases and the J gene end by 1 base; junction bases not matched to a gene: 11. CDR3 length: 17 residues. The CDR3 region is CASTTPRLAGNTGELFF. CDR3 nucleotide sequence: TGTGCCAGCACCACCCCGAGGCTAGCGGGGAACACCGGGGAGCTGTTTTTT.

The sample holds many counts of this clonotype. V usage is TRBV6-5 and J usage is TRBJ2-3; either TRBD1 or TRBD2 may fit D (5 bases each). CDR1 and CDR2 from the germline V gene are MNHEY and SVGAGI. V lost 2 bases and J 0 bases, leaving 12 bases between the germline ends. The length of the CDR3 is 16 residues. DNA for the CDR3: TGTGCCAGCAGTTACAGGGGACCCCTAAGCACAGATACGCAGTATTTT. It is translated as CASSYRGPLSTDTQYF.

This clonotype came up many times. The V and J genes are TRBV12-3 or TRBV12-4 and TRBJ2-6; D possibly corresponds to TRBD1 (5 bases). CDR3 size: 15 residues. V lost 6 bases and J 0 bases, leaving 9 bases between the germline ends. CDR3 sequence (DNA): TGTGCCAGCAGGTTCACAGGCTCTGGGGCCAACGTCCTGACTTTC. Its translation: CASRFTGSGANVLTF.

Only a few counts were recorded for this clonotype. The chain joins TRBV7-2 to TRBJ2-5; D is ambiguous. Germline V CDR1 and CDR2: SGHTA, FQGNSA. The germline V and J ends were trimmed by 4 bases and 4 bases, with 10 bases remaining between them. There are 13 residues in the CDR3. The CDR3 protein is CASSYGSGETQYF. The CDR3 DNA is TGTGCCAGCAGCTACGGTTCAGGAGAGACCCAGTACTTC.

Ten or more counts support this clonotype. This CDR3 reads CASSEGRGEQYF. The CDR3 DNA is TGTGCCAGCAGTGAAGGTAGGGGCGAGCAGTACTTC. This sequence joins TRBV25-1 and TRBJ2-7, with D perhaps matching TRBD1 (5 bases). V was cut by 2 bases and J by 6 bases, with 8 bases left in between. Germline V CDR1 and CDR2: MGHDK, SYGVNS. The CDR3 runs to 12 residues.

In its sample, this clonotype was seen many times. The chain uses TRBV20-1 and TRBJ2-7, with 12 bases identical to TRBD1. The CDR3 is made up of 12 amino acids. Germline V gene sequence: CDR1 DFQATT, CDR2 SNEGSKA (reference sequence). The junction had 3 bases not matched to a gene; V was cut back by 6 bases and J by 6 bases. CDR3 DNA: TGCAGTGCGGGACAGGGGGCCCGCGAGCAGTACTTC. This gives the protein CSAGQGAREQYF.

The sample holds many counts of this clonotype. The V call is TRBV4-2, the J call TRBJ2-5; the D gene is possibly TRBD2 (6 bases). In germline, CDR1 is LGHNA, CDR2 YNFKEQ. V lost 0 bases to trimming and J lost 5 bases, with 19 bases between them. The CDR3 has 17 amino acids. CDR3 residues: CASSQDDDQPGRETQYF. The CDR3 nucleotides read TGTGCCAGCAGCCAAGATGATGACCAACCTGGGAGGGAGACCCAGTACTTC.

The J gene is TRBJ2-7, the V gene TRBV7-2; a weak D match, TRBD2 (6 bases). V was pared by 3 bases and J by 3 bases, with 15 bases between. This CDR3 comprises 15 residues. CDR1 and CDR2 (germline): SGHTA, FQGNSA. The CDR3 sequence is CASSFRSGLNYEQYF. The DNA for the CDR3 is TGTGCCAGCAGCTTTAGGTCGGGACTCAACTACGAGCAGTACTTC. Drawing the rest from reference TRBV7-2 and TRBJ2-7, the complete variable domain is GAGVSQSPSNKVTEKGKDVELRCDPISGHTALYWYRQSLGQGLEFLIYFQGNSAPDKSGLPSDRFSAERTGGSVSTLTIQRTQQEDSAVYLCASSFRSGLNYEQYFGPGTRLTVT.

This clonotype occurred many times. V and J are TRBV7-9 and TRBJ2-4, with 7 bases matching TRBD2. Unmatched junction bases numbered 4, after V lost 2 bases and J lost 0 bases. This CDR3 comprises 16 residues. CDR1 is SEHNR, CDR2 FQNEAQ, per germline (reference sequence). The CDR3: CASSLRGVGAKNIQYF. DNA for the CDR3: TGTGCCAGCAGCTTACGGGGGGTGGGAGCCAAAAACATTCAGTACTTC. Using reference TRBV7-9 and TRBJ2-4 for the parts outside the CDR3, the full variable domain is DTGVSQNPRHKITKRGQNVTFRCDPISEHNRLYWYRQTLGQGPEFLTYFQNEAQLEKSRLLSDRFSAERPKGSFSTLEIQRTEQGDSAMYLCASSLRGVGAKNIQYFGAGTRLSVL.

Ten or more counts support this clonotype. V and J are TRBV6-2 or TRBV6-3 and TRBJ2-4, with a possible D match to TRBD1 (6 bases). V gave up 4 bases and J gave up 1 base, with 8 bases separating them. Germline V gene sequence: CDR1 MNHEY, CDR2 SVGEGT. The length of the CDR3 is 14 residues. The CDR3 here is CASSFQGAKNIQYF. CDR3 in DNA: TGTGCCAGCAGTTTCCAGGGGGCCAAAAACATTCAGTACTTC.

This clonotype was seen many times. V gene TRBV19 combines with J gene TRBJ1-1, with 8 bases identical to TRBD1. Germline trimming cut 5 bases from V and 1 base from J; bases unmatched to any gene: 3. Looked up from germline, CDR1 is LNHDA and CDR2 is SQIVND (reference sequence). CDR3 length: 14 residues. This CDR3 is CASSDRGWNTEAFF. The CDR3 DNA follows: TGTGCCAGTAGTGACAGGGGCTGGAACACTGAAGCTTTCTTT.

This clonotype has at least ten counts. This chain connects TRBV29-1 to TRBJ2-7; 7 nucleotides align to TRBD1. The CDR3 is 15 amino acids. The trim removed 0 bases at V and 7 bases at J, leaving 12 bases unmatched. From germline, CDR1 is SQVTM and CDR2 ANQGSEA. The chain's CDR3 is CSVEEQGQGHREQYF. The CDR3 DNA is TGCAGCGTTGAAGAACAGGGGCAGGGACACCGGGAGCAGTACTTC.

At least ten counts were recorded for this clonotype. The chain joins TRBV6-5 to TRBJ1-2, with a tentative D call TRBD1 (5 bases). V was shortened by 10 bases and J by 8 bases, with 17 bases between the two germline ends. The length of the CDR3 is 12 residues. Germline CDR1 reads MNHEY; CDR2 reads SVGAGI. This chain's CDR3 is CATNRGRRGYTF. CDR3 DNA: TGTGCCACTAATCGGGGGAGAAGAGGCTACACCTTC.

This clonotype was picked up many times. The chain joins TRBV6-2 or TRBV6-3 to TRBJ2-7; 14 bases line up with TRBD2. The CDR3 contains 14 residues. CDR1 is MNHEY and CDR2 is SVGEGT in the germline V gene. Germline trimming cut 7 bases from V and 5 bases from J; bases unmatched to any gene: 4. CDR3 residues: CASNEGLAGDEQYF. CDR3 DNA: TGTGCCAGCAATGAGGGACTAGCGGGAGACGAGCAGTACTTC.

This clonotype was recorded many times. The chain joins TRBV28 to TRBJ1-1; D gene uncertain. Germline CDR1 MDHEN, CDR2 SYDVKM. This CDR3 has 13 residues. The V and J ends lost 8 bases and 5 bases respectively, with 15 bases between them. The CDR3 loop is CASATLSGTEAFF. Written as DNA, the CDR3 is TGTGCCAGCGCGACTCTTTCGGGAACTGAAGCTTTCTTT.

This clonotype was seen ten or more times. The chain couples TRBV12-5 to TRBJ1-1; D remains unclear. The CDR3 has 12 amino acids. The V end was cut by 5 bases, the J end by 5 bases, with 9 bases between. In germline, CDR1 is LGHNT, CDR2 FRNRAP. The CDR3 nucleotides read TGTGCTAGTGGTCCCGGTGGGACTGAAGCTTTCTTT. It codes for CASGPGGTEAFF.

The J gene is TRBJ2-7, the V gene TRBV29-1; 8 bases map to TRBD1. Germline loops: CDR1 SQVTM, CDR2 ANQGSEA. This CDR3 has 14 residues. J lost 2 bases, V lost 2 bases, and 5 bases had no gene match. The DNA of the CDR3 is TGCAGCGTTGAACTTGAGACAGGGGCCTACGAGCAGTACTTC. Its protein is CSVELETGAYEQYF.

This clonotype has at least ten counts. V and J are TRBV28 and TRBJ1-6; D may be TRBD1 (5 bases). Germline V gives CDR1 MDHEN, CDR2 SYDVKM. The CDR3 spans 16 residues. Trimming took off 6 bases at V and 8 bases at J, with 20 bases between the two ends. The CDR3 DNA sequence: TGTGCCAGCAGGGCGCCCGGGAGGGGATCCCATTCACCCCTCCACTTT. It translates to CASRAPGRGSHSPLHF.

This clonotype was observed many times. J is TRBJ1-2 and V is TRBV4-3, with TRBD1 as a possible D gene (5 bases). The V end lost 1 base, the J end lost 1 base, and 10 bases lay between the germline ends. The CDR3 covers 15 residues. Per the germline V gene, CDR1 is LGHNA and CDR2 is YSLEER. CDR3 sequence reads: CASSQALGGNYGYTF. CDR3 sequence (DNA): TGCGCCAGCAGCCAAGCTCTCGGGGGTAACTATGGCTACACCTTC.

At least ten counts were recorded for this clonotype. The genes are TRBV29-1 and TRBJ1-1; 8 bases agree with TRBD1. V shed 5 bases and J 3 bases; nucleotides not matched to a gene: 5. Germline CDR1 is SQVTM and CDR2 is ANQGSEA. This CDR3 comprises 13 residues. Here the CDR3 reads CSVYGTGHTEAFF. The CDR3 DNA is TGCAGCGTTTACGGGACAGGTCACACTGAAGCTTTCTTT.

This clonotype has ten or more counts. The CDR3 DNA sequence: TGCAGTGCAACAGGGAACTCCTACGAGCAGTACTTC. Protein product: CSATGNSYEQYF. The chain joins TRBV20-1 to TRBJ2-7, with a weak D call TRBD1 (6 bases). Per germline, CDR1 DFQATT and CDR2 SNEGSKA (reference sequence). The V gene lost 6 bases and the J gene lost 0 bases, with 9 bases spanning the gap. The CDR3 consists of 12 residues.

Many counts were recorded for this clonotype. This chain links TRBV7-9 with TRBJ2-5; D not resolved. There are 15 residues in the CDR3. The V end was cut by 5 bases, the J end by 5 bases, with 18 bases between. Germline V gene sequence: CDR1 SEHNR, CDR2 FQNEAQ (reference sequence). The CDR3 sequence: CASSVEGDPVETQYF. CDR3 coding DNA: TGTGCCAGCAGCGTAGAAGGAGACCCCGTGGAGACCCAGTACTTC.

The table lists this clonotype with many counts. This chain connects TRBV6-1 to TRBJ2-7; the D gene is possibly TRBD2 (5 bases). Germline V gives CDR1 MNHNS, CDR2 SASEGT. The CDR3 sequence is 13 residues long. V was cut by 5 bases and J by 3 bases, with 11 bases left in between. CDR3 DNA sequence: TGTGCCAGCAGTCGGGATATGAGCTACGAGCAGTACTTC. It yields the protein CASSRDMSYEQYF.

This clonotype was seen at least ten times. This CDR3 reads CASNLIGNKETQYF. DNA of the CDR3: TGTGCCAGCAATCTCATCGGGAATAAGGAGACCCAGTACTTC. The chain links TRBV6-1 to TRBJ2-5; the D gene is possibly TRBD2 (5 bases). V was clipped by 7 bases and J by 5 bases, with 17 bases between them. Per the germline V gene, CDR1 is MNHNS and CDR2 is SASEGT. The CDR3 extends over 14 amino acids.

The sample holds many counts of this clonotype. This chain uses TRBV28 with TRBJ1-5; no clear D gene. Germline CDR1 and CDR2: MDHEN and SYDVKM. The CDR3 is 13 amino acids. V gave up 1 base and J gave up 7 bases, with 8 bases separating them. The CDR3 is CASSLLGSQPQHF. As DNA, the CDR3 is TGTGCCAGCAGTTTATTGGGTTCACAGCCCCAGCATTTT. The whole variable domain, remainder taken from reference TRBV28 and TRBJ1-5, is DVKVTQSSRYLVKRTGEKVFLECVQDMDHENMFWYRQDPGLGLRLIYFSYDVKMKEKGDIPEGYSVSREKKERFSLILESASTNQTSMYLCASSLLGSQPQHFGDGTRLSIL.

This chain's CDR3 is CASSYPGQAYEQYF. The CDR3 DNA reads TGTGCCAGCAGTTACCCAGGACAGGCCTACGAGCAGTACTTC. The rearrangement joins TRBV6-5 to TRBJ2-7, with 7 bases matching TRBD1. This CDR3 has 14 amino acids. The V gene's germline CDR1 is MNHEY and CDR2 SVGAGI. With V trimmed by 2 bases and J by 2 bases, 3 bases remained unmatched.